Shown below are 17 T cell receptor beta chains from a single sample sequenced in a study of T-cell memory formation after mild COVID-19. MiXCR, applied by TCRdb to the 5' RACE reads, yields one record per CDR3 protein. The sample consists of 450,000 or so distinct CDR3 sequences, 20% to 25% of them appearing once. Sequencing input: PBMCs or a T cell subset sorted from them (not recorded which). Receptors originate from an adult woman who had mild COVID-19 (a few samples of this study predate the infection). Cell type and time point are not known.

This clonotype was detected only a few times. Here the CDR3 DNA reads TGTGCCACCAGTGACCCGGGACAGGGGCCCTACAATGAGCAGTTCTTC. It codes for CATSDPGQGPYNEQFF. This rearrangement joins TRBV24-1 to TRBJ2-1; 10 positions match TRBD1. This CDR3 has 16 residues. CDR1 KGHDR and CDR2 SFDVKD come from the germline V gene. V lost 4 bases, J lost 2 bases, and 4 bases stayed unmatched.

This clonotype was counted a few times. The chain carries TRBV3-1 and TRBJ1-1; D perhaps matches TRBD1 (5 bases). Germline CDR1 and CDR2: LGHDT and YNNKEL (reference sequence). This CDR3 has 15 residues. Trimming shortened V by 4 bases and J by 0 bases, and 12 bases separated the two germline ends. The CDR3 sequence: CASSPAGHLNTEAFF. The CDR3 bases are TGTGCCAGCAGCCCAGCAGGACATCTGAACACTGAAGCTTTCTTT.

CDR3 loop: CASSQVSGNYGYTF. The DNA of the CDR3 is TGCGCCAGCAGCCAAGTCTCGGGGAACTATGGCTACACCTTC. This chain uses TRBV4-1 with TRBJ1-2; D gene uncertain. V was trimmed by 1 base and J by 2 bases, leaving 8 bases between them. The CDR3 loop spans 14 amino acids. The germline gives CDR1 MGHRA, CDR2 YSYEKL.

The J gene is TRBJ1-1, the V gene TRBV5-1, with D perhaps TRBD1 (5 bases). Per germline, CDR1 SGHRS and CDR2 YFSETQ. The CDR3 is 14 residues long. V was clipped by 1 base and J by 1 base, with 8 bases between them. CDR3 bases: TGCGCCAGCAGCTTGACAGGCAAGAACACTGAAGCTTTCTTT. This translates into CASSLTGKNTEAFF.

This clonotype appeared many times. J is TRBJ2-3 and V is TRBV6-5; no definite D call. CDR1 is MNHEY and CDR2 is SVGAGI in the germline V gene. The CDR3 is 14 amino acids. With 0 bases removed from V and 3 bases from J, the gap between germline ends came to 7 bases. Written as DNA, the CDR3 is TGTGCCAGCAGTTACTCGCCGGGTACAGATACGCAGTATTTT. Its translation is CASSYSPGTDTQYF.

V is TRBV5-1 and J is TRBJ2-7; a weak D match, TRBD2 (6 bases). Per the germline V gene, CDR1 is SGHRS and CDR2 is YFSETQ. The CDR3 covers 14 residues. Trimming cost V 4 bases and J 4 bases, with 15 bases left between them. The CDR3 nucleotides are TGCGCCAGCAGCGGGCCGGGGGTTAAGTACGAGCAGTACTTC. Translating it yields CASSGPGVKYEQYF.

The sample holds a few counts of this clonotype. V gene TRBV3-1 combines with J gene TRBJ2-1; 7 bases map to TRBD2. The junction had 10 bases not matched to a gene; V was cut back by 6 bases and J by 8 bases. The CDR3 has 14 residues. Germline CDR1 reads LGHDT; CDR2 reads YNNKEL (reference sequence). DNA of the CDR3: TGTGCCAGCAGACGTAGCGGGTCAGTAGATGAGCAGTTCTTC. This codes for CASRRSGSVDEQFF.

The chain carries TRBV12-3 or TRBV12-4 and TRBJ2-1; D is unresolved. The CDR3 totals 12 residues. V was pared by 0 bases and J by 6 bases, with 3 bases between. The CDR3 DNA reads TGTGCCAGCAGTTTAGCCCCCAATGAGCAGTTCTTC. Amino acids: CASSLAPNEQFF.

In this sample, this clonotype turned up a few times. The V and J genes are TRBV4-1 and TRBJ2-7; 9 bases line up with TRBD1. This CDR3 is built from 16 residues. CDR1 MGHRA and CDR2 YSYEKL come from the germline V gene. V trimming: 6 bases; J trimming: 3 bases; junction bases outside the gene matches: 12. CDR3 amino acids: CASSHGRDRVFYEQYF. For the CDR3, the DNA is TGCGCCAGCAGTCATGGCCGGGACAGGGTTTTCTACGAGCAGTACTTC.

This clonotype was detected ten times or more. The chain recombines TRBV29-1 with TRBJ2-3; possible D gene TRBD1, 6 bases. Trimming shortened V by 6 bases and J by 3 bases, and 7 bases separated the two germline ends. The CDR3 contains 11 residues. Germline V CDR1 and CDR2: SQVTM, ANQGSEA. For the CDR3, the DNA is TGCAGCGTCGGACAGACAGATACGCAGTATTTT. Amino acids: CSVGQTDTQYF.

J is TRBJ2-3 and V is TRBV18; 10 bases fit TRBD2. J lost 6 bases, V lost 3 bases, and 12 bases had no gene match. This CDR3 contains 17 residues. Germline lookup yields CDR1 KGHSH and CDR2 LQKENI. The CDR3 loop is CASSPPRSGRAEDTQYF. The CDR3, as DNA: TGTGCCAGCTCACCCCCTAGGAGCGGGAGGGCCGAGGATACGCAGTATTTT. The entire variable domain, with the rest obtained from reference TRBV18 and TRBJ2-3, is as follows: NAGVMQNPRHLVRRRGQEARLRCSPMKGHSHVYWYRQLPEEGLKFMVYLQKENIIDESGMPKERFSAEFPKEGPSILRIQQVVRGDSAAYFCASSPPRSGRAEDTQYFGPGTRLTVL.

Only a few counts were recorded for this clonotype. J is TRBJ2-5 and V is TRBV7-9, with 16 positions matching TRBD2. The CDR3 totals 16 residues. The germline V gene has CDR1 SEHNR and CDR2 FQNEAQ (reference sequence). J gave up 3 bases and V 6 bases, and 4 bases lay outside the gene matches. The CDR3 DNA sequence: TGTGCCAGCAGTATGGGGACTAGCGGGAGGGAAGAGACCCAGTACTTC. Protein sequence: CASSMGTSGREETQYF.

There are a few counts of this clonotype. The CDR3 region has the DNA TGCGCCAGCACCCACGAAGAGGGTCTATTCATGAACACTGAAGCTTTCTTT. It codes for CASTHEEGLFMNTEAFF. The chain carries TRBV23-1 and TRBJ1-1; D unclear. TRBV23-1 is an ORF; its function is uncertain. With 7 bases removed from V and 0 bases from J, the gap between germline ends came to 21 bases. CDR3 size: 17 residues.

Only a few counts were recorded for this clonotype. V gene TRBV7-8 combines with J gene TRBJ1-1, with 7 bases identical to TRBD1. Germline values: CDR1 SGHVS, CDR2 FQNEAQ. V trimming: 5 bases; J trimming: 5 bases; junction bases outside the gene matches: 14. The CDR3 extends over 16 amino acids. In DNA, the CDR3 is TGTGCCAGCAGCGGATGGTCGACAGGGTTTAAGACTGAAGCTTTCTTT. Protein product: CASSGWSTGFKTEAFF. Supplemented by reference TRBV7-8 and TRBJ1-1, the full variable domain reads GAGVSQSPRYKVAKRGQDVALRCDPISGHVSLFWYQQALGQGPEFLTYFQNEAQLDKSGLPSDRFFAERPEGSVSTLKIQRTQQEDSAVYLCASSGWSTGFKTEAFFGQGTRLTVV.

The chain has TRBV7-2 and TRBJ1-1, with 9 bases identical to TRBD1. Germline trimming cut 1 base from V and 0 bases from J; bases unmatched to any gene: 6. CDR3 length equals 17 residues. Germline V lookup: CDR1 SGHTA, CDR2 FQGNSA. DNA of the CDR3: TGTGCCAGCAGCTTAGACGCGACAGGGGGGATGAACACTGAAGCTTTCTTT. It translates to CASSLDATGGMNTEAFF.

V and J are TRBV29-1 and TRBJ2-7, with TRBD1 identical over 10 bases. The J segment lost 6 bases and the V segment lost 2 bases, leaving 10 bases of the junction unmatched. CDR3 length: 15 amino acids. Germline V gene sequence: CDR1 SQVTM, CDR2 ANQGSEA. The CDR3 loop is CSVETRGDRGGEQYF. The CDR3 bases are TGCAGCGTTGAAACGCGGGGGGACAGGGGAGGCGAGCAGTACTTC.

Here the CDR3 DNA reads TGTGCCACCAGTACTGGGACCTACAATGAGCAGTTCTTC. It translates to CATSTGTYNEQFF. The rearrangement links TRBV24-1 to TRBJ2-1; D remains unclear. Trimming removed 6 bases from V and 2 bases from J, with 7 bases in between. The CDR3 runs to 13 residues. CDR1 is KGHDR, CDR2 SFDVKD, per germline.